This T cell receptor (beta chain) was recorded in a study of monozygotic twins with inflammatory bowel disease (dated by TCRdb to about 2019). Broadly, across the study: The complete study included roughly 30 monozygotic twin pairs: 19 IBD-discordant Danish pairs and nine German pairs, of which four were IBD-concordant and five were IBD-discordant. The search for disease-associated traits relied mainly on comparing IBD patients with their genetically identical healthy co-twins within discordant pairs. Each individual had, on average, about 151 000 unique TCRalpha sequences and 181 000 unique TCRbeta sequences available for analysis. Study-wide conclusions, independent of this receptor: The results gave no support for a single strong signal or clonotype linked to IBD. IBD patients had lower TCRbeta repertoire diversity, measured by the inverse Simpson index, than their healthy co-twins. Compared with healthy twins, IBD patients had fewer clonotypes in common with other individuals, a difference most pronounced in patients showing signs of disease activity. The analysis was unable to tell apart different T cell subtypes. Concordant and discordant twins showed no difference in repertoire similarity, possibly because of limited statistical power. Because patients received different immunosuppressive treatments, the repertoires may have picked up extra background noise and variability between individuals.

From each donor, a roughly 2.6 ml peripheral blood sample was collected into PAXgene tubes and stored at -80 degrees C. Without T cell sorting, total RNA was isolated from whole blood using the PAXgene blood miRNA kit on an automated QIAcube. Peripheral blood from monozygotic twin pairs, either concordant or discordant for inflammatory bowel disease, underwent deep TCRalpha and TCRbeta repertoire profiling that used unique molecular barcoding. For every twin pair, smoking habits were documented, and each individual was categorised as a current, former or never smoker. Including the terminal cysteine and phenylalanine, the CDR3 comprises 15 residues. No DNA sequence was recorded. Per the germline V gene (reference sequence), SEHNR is the CDR1 and FQNEAQ is the CDR2. A word on this clonotype: Its antigen is unknown.

The library was prepared using 5' RACE. The input for every TCR library was 3,500 to 4,000 ng of total RNA. For each sample, cDNA synthesis was carried out in eight separate reactions using SMARTScribe reverse transcriptase. During cDNA synthesis, template switching was used to introduce unique molecular identifiers that contained a 6-nucleotide sample barcode. Two nested PCRs of approximately 16 and 10 cycles amplified the TCRalpha and TCRbeta cDNA, and bead purification followed each PCR. Before amplification, cDNA was treated with uracil DNA-glycosylase and purified using the QIAquick PCR purification kit. The second PCR was the step at which Illumina TruSeq-compatible adapters and sample-specific barcodes were added. Library quality and concentration were assessed using TapeStation and Qubit, and roughly 5 ng of each library was pooled. Pooled libraries were sequenced on an Illumina HiSeq2500 single-index Rapid Run with 2 x 100 bp reads and custom sequencing primers. Per the original workflow: UMI-based consensus assembly with MiGEC version 1.2.6 was used to correct PCR and sequencing errors. MiXCR version 2.1.1 was used for V(D)J alignment, clonotype assembly and CDR3 extraction. To normalise gene usage, clonotype sharing and MAIT/NKT TCR abundance, the top 1000, 10 000 and 20 000 clonotypes in each sample were analysed. After downsampling to 27 000 UMIs, diversity was calculated as the inverse Simpson index using the vegan R package. Paired Mann-Whitney U tests on discordant twin pairs were used, with Benjamini-Hochberg multiple-testing correction. Each CDR3 protein sequence appears as one entry after TCRdb reprocessed the reads, and no DNA is included. V and J calls and clone size were set by TCRdb, not the authors. The sample has a few hundred thousand distinct CDR3 sequences on record. Of the sample, roughly 1.5% falls within the top ten clones.

The TCR was taken from a human donor with ulcerative colitis or Crohn's disease, or a healthy co-twin of an affected twin (not recorded which). The sequencing sample was made of blood. The chain employs TRBV7-9 and TRBJ2-7; there is no DNA to check the TCRdb D call of TRBD2. CDR3 loop: CASSLEGSGGNEQYF. Here the CDR3 is joined to the reference TRBV7-9 and TRBJ2-7 genes, and the full variable domain is: DTGVSQNPRHKITKRGQNVTFRCDPISEHNRLYWYRQTLGQGPEFLTYFQNEAQLEKSRLLSDRFSAERPKGSFSTLEIQRTEQGDSAMYLCASSLEGSGGNEQYFGPGTRLTVT.